This T cell receptor beta chain is drawn from a study of monozygotic twins with inflammatory bowel disease. The CDR3 covers 15 residues. CDR1 and CDR2 (germline): MNHEY, SMNVEV (reference sequence). No T cells were sorted before total RNA was taken from whole blood. For every TCR library, about 3,500 ng of total RNA was used. For both chains, the TCRalpha and TCRbeta cDNA went through two nested PCRs of approximately 17 and 9 cycles. TCRdb re-called the 5' RACE reads and shows each CDR3 protein once, DNA omitted. This table lists about 160,000 distinct CDR3 sequences. The TCR was taken from a human donor with ulcerative colitis or Crohn's disease, or a healthy co-twin of an affected twin (not recorded which). The chain uses TRBV27 and TRBJ2-7. Sequencing was performed on blood. CDR3 sequence: CASSLKPGTPYEQYF.